The 5 T cell receptor beta chains given below trace back to one sample, sequenced in a study of T cell responses to AZD1222 COVID-19 vaccine. Clones were read by immunoSEQ multiplex PCR, and TCRdb kept only the in-frame ones, dropping some. The sample holds some 110,000 clones, roughly 92% seen once. This specimen consisted of peripheral blood, obtained on day 0 of AZD1222 vaccination. Every receptor here comes from an adult in good health.

The V gene is TRBV11-2, the J gene TRBJ2-1; D is unclear. Germline V lookup: CDR1 SGHAT, CDR2 FQNNGV. Trimming cost V 5 bases and J 10 bases, with 9 bases left between them. CDR3 length: 11 amino acids. This CDR3 reads CASSPGREQFF. The CDR3 nucleotides are TGTGCCAGCAGCCCTGGGCGAGAGCAGTTCTTC.

The chain recombines TRBV5-1 with TRBJ2-1; D remains unclear. Germline V gene lookup returns CDR1 SGHRS and CDR2 YFSETQ. The CDR3 is 19 amino acids. Trimming stripped 0 bases from V and 7 bases from J, with 26 bases between. This CDR3 is CASSLAALETEGFLNEQFF. The CDR3 nucleotides are TGCGCCAGCAGCTTGGCCGCCTTGGAAACAGAAGGATTCCTGAATGAGCAGTTCTTC. The full variable domain, in which reference TRBV5-1 and TRBJ2-1 provide the parts outside the CDR3, is KAGVTQTPRYLIKTRGQQVTLSCSPISGHRSVSWYQQTPGQGLQFLFEYFSETQRNKGNFPGRFSGRQFSNSRSEMNVSTLELGDSALYLCASSLAALETEGFLNEQFFGPGTRLTVL.

The chain carries TRBV2 and TRBJ2-2; 8 bases are shared with TRBD2. Germline V gene sequence: CDR1 SNHLY, CDR2 FYNNEI. This CDR3 has 15 residues. V lost 6 bases and J lost 6; bases outside the gene matches: 9. CDR3 bases: TGTGCCAGCAGCCTGGAAGCGGGAGCCCCCGGGGAGCTGTTTTTT. Translation: CASSLEAGAPGELFF.

This chain connects TRBV9 to TRBJ2-5; D possibly corresponds to TRBD1 (5 bases). V was cut by 0 bases and J by 5 bases, with 14 bases left in between. This CDR3 comprises 15 residues. The germline V gene has CDR1 SGDLS and CDR2 YYNGEE. The CDR3 loop reads CASSVGGRVGETQYF. CDR3 DNA: TGTGCCAGCAGCGTAGGTGGCAGGGTGGGTGAGACCCAGTACTTC.

The chain joins TRBV6-2 or TRBV6-3 to TRBJ1-1, with 8 bases that match TRBD1. Germline CDR1 is MNHEY and CDR2 is SVGEGT. This CDR3 region has 17 residues. V lost 2 bases and J lost 1; bases outside the gene matches: 9. The CDR3 here is CASSYPRTGRTNTEAFF. The CDR3 coding sequence is TGTGCCAGCAGTTACCCCCGGACAGGGAGAACGAACACTGAAGCTTTCTTT.